Listed here is a single TCR beta chain. CDR1 is LGHNA and CDR2 is YSLEER in the germline V gene. Losses at the gene ends were 2 bases for V and 2 bases for J; bases not matched to a gene: 1. The CDR3 is 14 residues long. These data come from a study of PD-1 blockade in mismatch repair-deficient tumors. Across the study: Enrolled about 2013-2016, patients had progressing, pretreated mismatch repair-deficient cancers of 11 to 13 types.

Here immunoSEQ multiplex PCR was the method, and the copy in TCRdb shows in-frame clones only, minus some. The sample consists of approximately 40,000 clones, roughly 77% of them appearing once. TCR sequencing covered a few patients who responded to pembrolizumab. The clonotype originates from an adult with mismatch repair-deficient cancer. The sample in question was peripheral blood, obtained 4 weeks after starting pembrolizumab. The J gene is TRBJ2-3, the V gene TRBV4-3, with 7 bases matching TRBD2. The CDR3, as DNA: TGCGCCAGCAGCCAACGGGAGGTCACAGATACGCAGTATTTT. Its translation is CASSQREVTDTQYF.